Listed here are 30 T cell receptor beta chains from one sample, sequenced in a study of cytomegalovirus exposure and HLA in healthy donors. 13 Jbeta primers and 60 Vbeta primers were used for the PCR. Sequenced by immunoSEQ multiplex PCR; TCRdb stores in-frame clones only, minus some. Of some 250,000 clones in the sample, 82% were seen once. The material sequenced was PBMCs. These receptors were taken from a woman aged 40-49 years in good health and CMV-seropositive.

V usage is TRBV5-5 and J usage is TRBJ1-1; 8 bases are a match to TRBD1. The CDR3 is 15 amino acids. Germline CDR1 reads SGHKS; CDR2 reads YYEKEE (reference sequence). V was pared by 3 bases and J by 11 bases, with 15 bases of the junction left unmatched. DNA of the CDR3: TGTGCCAGCAGCTCTACGGGACAGGTCTCCGGTGAGGCTTTCTTT. Its translation is CASSSTGQVSGEAFF.

V is TRBV7-9 and J is TRBJ1-6; 9 positions match TRBD1. In germline, CDR1 is SEHNR, CDR2 FQNEAQ (reference sequence). This CDR3 is 17 amino acids long. V lost 5 bases to trimming and J lost 0 bases; unmatched junction nucleotides: 5. The CDR3 loop reads CASSTDRGSSYNSPLHF. CDR3 DNA sequence: TGTGCCAGCAGCACAGACAGGGGGAGCTCCTATAATTCACCCCTCCACTTT.

The rearrangement joins TRBV6-5 to TRBJ2-3, with a tentative D call TRBD2 (6 bases). CDR1 MNHEY and CDR2 SVGAGI come from the germline V gene. Trimming shortened V by 8 bases and J by 2 bases, and 17 bases separated the two germline ends. The CDR3 loop spans 15 amino acids. The CDR3 nucleotides are TGTGCCAGCTATCAAGCGGGTCGGATCACAGATACGCAGTATTTT. Protein: CASYQAGRITDTQYF.

In the case of this clone: The junction does not match germline at one end; this may be a read error. The V call is TRBV7-9, the J call TRBJ1-2, with TRBD1 matching 7 bases. Germline V lookup: CDR1 SEHNR, CDR2 FQNEAQ (reference sequence). This CDR3 is built from 14 residues. DNA for the CDR3: TGTTCCAGCAGCCCCCCGGGACAGAACTATGGCTACACCTTC. Its translation: CSSSPPGQNYGYTF.

The chain combines TRBV27 with TRBJ1-2; TRBD1 might be the D (5 bases). The CDR3 is made up of 14 amino acids. Germline lookup yields CDR1 MNHEY and CDR2 SMNVEV (reference sequence). V was shortened by 9 bases and J by 2 bases, with 16 bases between the two germline ends. The CDR3 is CASRTGVGNYGYTF. Written as DNA, the CDR3 is TGTGCCAGTCGAACGGGGGTGGGAAACTATGGCTACACCTTC.

The V call is TRBV7-2, the J call TRBJ1-4, with 10 bases matching TRBD1. The germline V gene has CDR1 SGHTA and CDR2 FQGNSA. V was clipped by 4 bases and J by 0 bases; unmatched bases: 5. This CDR3 comprises 17 residues. CDR3: CASSSAGQGATNEKLFF. CDR3 in DNA: TGTGCCAGCAGCTCAGCCGGACAGGGGGCAACTAATGAAAAACTGTTTTTT.

The chain recombines TRBV21-1 with TRBJ2-1; whether TRBD1, the table's D call, matches the DNA was not checked. TRBV21-1 corresponds to a pseudogene. There are 22 residues in the CDR3. This CDR3 is CASSKAFWFGADDLGSYNEQFF. As DNA, the CDR3 is TGTGCCAGCAGCAAAGCTTTTTGGTTTGGGGCAGATGACCTGGGCTCCTACAATGAGCAGTTCTTC.

The gene calls are TRBV15 and TRBJ2-7; 12 positions match TRBD2. Germline CDR1 is LNHNV and CDR2 is YYDKDF (reference sequence). J was trimmed by 6 bases and V by 5 bases; bases with no gene match: 8. The CDR3 runs to 15 residues. DNA for the CDR3: TGTGCCACCAGCTCAAGGACTAGCGGGGCCAGCGAGCAGTACTTC. Residues: CATSSRTSGASEQYF.

The chain joins TRBV14 to TRBJ1-3; D may be TRBD1 (6 bases). This CDR3 region has 14 residues. Trimming cost V 8 bases and J 4 bases, with 15 bases left between them. CDR1 SGHDN and CDR2 FVKESK come from the germline V gene. The CDR3 DNA follows: TGTGCCAGCGGACAGCCGGCCTCGGGAAACACCATATATTTT. Translated: CASGQPASGNTIYF.

This clone has just a few counts. V and J are TRBV4-3 and TRBJ1-1; D call uncertain. Trimming shortened V by 1 base and J by 3 bases, and 6 bases separated the two germline ends. The CDR3 is 13 amino acids. CDR1 is LGHNA, CDR2 YSLEER, per germline. In nucleotides, the CDR3 is TGCGCCAGCAGCCAAGGTCGGTACACTGAAGCTTTCTTT. This translates into CASSQGRYTEAFF.

The chain employs TRBV5-1 and TRBJ2-1; 11 bases are shared with TRBD2. The CDR3 loop spans 15 amino acids. Per the germline V gene, CDR1 is SGHRS and CDR2 is YFSETQ. Unmatched junction bases numbered 4, after V lost 4 bases and J lost 4 bases. This chain's CDR3 is CASSGGLAGYNEQFF. CDR3 DNA sequence: TGCGCCAGCAGCGGCGGACTAGCGGGTTACAATGAGCAGTTCTTC.

The gene calls are TRBV9 and TRBJ2-6; D gene uncertain. This CDR3 contains 17 residues. Germline assignment: CDR1 SGDLS and CDR2 YYNGEE. Trimming took off 3 bases at V and 0 bases at J, with 13 bases between the two ends. In DNA form, the CDR3 reads TGTGCCAGCAGCGGGAGAATCAGAGCCTCTGGGGCCAACGTCCTGACTTTC. It encodes CASSGRIRASGANVLTF. The full variable domain, completed using reference TRBV9 and TRBJ2-6, is DSGVTQTPKHLITATGQRVTLRCSPRSGDLSVYWYQQSLDQGLQFLIQYYNGEERAKGNILERFSAQQFPDLHSELNLSSLELGDSALYFCASSGRIRASGANVLTFGAGSRLTVL.

This chain joins TRBV5-4 and TRBJ2-1, with TRBD2 matching 7 bases. The germline CDR1 and CDR2 sequences are SGHNT and YYREEE (reference sequence). V dropped 7 bases and J dropped 7; count of bases not matched to a gene: 20. There are 17 residues in the CDR3. CDR3: CASGLRRGAGTTNEQFF. The CDR3 DNA reads as TGTGCCAGCGGGCTCCGAAGGGGAGCGGGGACGACTAATGAGCAGTTCTTC.

A word on this clone: One end of the junction does not line up with germline, which may come from a read error. The chain links TRBV7-9 to TRBJ2-5, with D possibly being TRBD2 (5 bases). Germline V gives CDR1 SEHNR, CDR2 FQNEAQ (reference sequence). CDR3 length equals 13 residues. The CDR3 region is CSSSFVASETQYF. The CDR3 region has the DNA TGTTCCAGCAGCTTTGTAGCGTCAGAGACCCAGTACTTC. The variable domain in full, completed from reference TRBV7-9 and TRBJ2-5, reads DTGVSQNPRHKITKRGQNVTFRCDPISEHNRLYWYRQTLGQGPEFLTYFQNEAQLEKSRLLSDRFSAERPKGSFSTLEIQRTEQGDSAMYLCSSSFVASETQYFGPGTRLLVL.

This clone was recorded only once. This chain links TRBV6-6 with TRBJ1-1; tentatively, D is TRBD1 (5 bases). The V end lost 6 bases, the J end lost 7 bases, and 9 bases lay between the germline ends. The CDR3 spans 11 residues. Germline CDR1 and CDR2: MNHNY and SVGAGI (reference sequence). The CDR3, as DNA: TGTGCCAGCAGCTCAGGGTTTGAAGCTTTCTTT. This sequence encodes CASSSGFEAFF.

V is TRBV28 and J is TRBJ1-1; D possibly corresponds to TRBD1 (5 bases). Trimming stripped 10 bases from V and 3 bases from J, with 18 bases between. This CDR3 is built from 14 residues. In germline, CDR1 is MDHEN, CDR2 SYDVKM. In DNA, the CDR3 is TGTGCCATCCGGGGATCCGGGGGGGACACTGAAGCTTTCTTT. Amino acid sequence: CAIRGSGGDTEAFF.

This clone was counted once. V gene TRBV5-5 combines with J gene TRBJ1-2; a possible D gene is TRBD1 (6 bases). Per the germline V gene, CDR1 is SGHKS and CDR2 is YYEKEE (reference sequence). The CDR3 is made up of 13 amino acids. Trimming removed 3 bases at V and 4 bases at J, with 10 bases between. The DNA of the CDR3 is TGTGCCAGCAGCTCTCGACAGGTCTATGGCTACACCTTC. This gives the protein CASSSRQVYGYTF.

This sequence joins TRBV10-3 and TRBJ1-2, with 7 bases fitting TRBD1. Germline V gives CDR1 ENHRY, CDR2 SYGVKD. The length of the CDR3 is 13 residues. The V segment lost 0 bases and the J segment 8 bases; nucleotides outside the gene matches: 3. CDR3 sequence: CAISESRDSGYTF. CDR3 nucleotides: TGTGCCATCAGTGAGTCCCGGGACAGCGGCTACACCTTC.

This chain joins TRBV18 and TRBJ1-2, with 9 bases identical to TRBD1. V lost 3 bases and J lost 3; bases outside the gene matches: 5. The CDR3 extends over 15 amino acids. CDR1 KGHSH and CDR2 LQKENI come from the germline V gene. DNA of the CDR3: TGTGCCAGCTCACCCCCAGGGACAGGGTACTATGGCTACACCTTC. Its translation: CASSPPGTGYYGYTF.

This rearrangement joins TRBV30 to TRBJ1-2, with D uncertain. Trimming took 4 bases from V and 8 from J, leaving 14 bases between them. The CDR3 has 12 residues. Per the germline V gene, CDR1 is GTSNPN and CDR2 is SVGIG (reference sequence). CDR3 residues: CAWMGASWGYTF. The CDR3 region has the DNA TGTGCCTGGATGGGAGCGTCTTGGGGCTACACCTTC.

The V call is TRBV7-2, the J call TRBJ2-1, with no clear D. The CDR3 totals 16 residues. Germline V gene sequence: CDR1 SGHTA, CDR2 FQGNSA. V gave up 5 bases and J gave up 3 bases, with 17 bases separating them. The DNA of the CDR3 is TGTGCCAGCAGCCCCCTTGCGGTAAGCTTCTACAATGAGCAGTTCTTC. Translation gives CASSPLAVSFYNEQFF.

V gene TRBV19 combines with J gene TRBJ1-5; D may be TRBD1 (5 bases). Trimming pared 3 bases from V and 6 bases from J, leaving 9 bases between. Germline V lookup: CDR1 LNHDA, CDR2 SQIVND (reference sequence). The CDR3 is 13 amino acids. The CDR3 region has the DNA TGTGCCAGTAGTATTCAGGGAATTCAGCCCCAGCATTTT. Translation: CASSIQGIQPQHF.

This clone came up a few times. The rearrangement joins TRBV25-1 to TRBJ2-7; TRBD1 matches at 9 bases. This CDR3 is built from 14 residues. Germline assignment: CDR1 MGHDK and CDR2 SYGVNS. V was clipped by 6 bases and J by 2 bases; unmatched bases: 5. CDR3 region: CASRLGTGTYEQYF. Here the CDR3 DNA reads TGTGCCAGCAGACTCGGGACAGGGACCTACGAGCAGTACTTC.

This chain connects TRBV18 to TRBJ2-7; a possible D gene is TRBD2 (8 bases). The CDR3 is made up of 17 amino acids. V lost 6 bases and J 0 bases, leaving 21 bases between the germline ends. Germline V gene sequence: CDR1 KGHSH, CDR2 LQKENI. CDR3 in DNA: TGTGCCAGCTCTCTCCGGGGGGGTGGGACAGCCTCCTACGAGCAGTACTTC. Encoded protein: CASSLRGGGTASYEQYF.

The V gene is TRBV4-3, the J gene TRBJ1-2; D perhaps matches TRBD1 (5 bases). The CDR3 contains 16 residues. The germline gives CDR1 LGHNA, CDR2 YSLEER. Trimming removed 0 bases at V and 3 bases at J, with 14 bases between. CDR3 nucleotide sequence: TGCGCCAGCAGCCAAGAGGGGAATGGAGGGGACTATGGCTACACCTTC. Amino acids: CASSQEGNGGDYGYTF.

The CDR3 nucleotides are TGTGCCAGTAAAGCGGACAGAAACACCGGGGAGCTGTTTTTT. It specifies CASKADRNTGELFF. The chain employs TRBV19 and TRBJ2-2; weak D call: TRBD1 (6 bases). The V gene lost 7 bases and the J gene lost 2 bases, with 11 bases spanning the gap. CDR3 length: 14 amino acids. Germline V gives CDR1 LNHDA, CDR2 SQIVND (reference sequence). Looking up the rest from reference TRBV19 and TRBJ2-2 gives the full variable domain: DGGITQSPKYLFRKEGQNVTLSCEQNLNHDAMYWYRQDPGQGLRLIYYSQIVNDFQKGDIAEGYSVSREKKESFPLTVTSAQKNPTAFYLCASKADRNTGELFFGEGSRLTVL.

The V and J genes are TRBV6-5 and TRBJ1-2; D is undetermined. Germline-derived CDR1 and CDR2 are MNHEY and SVGAGI. The length of the CDR3 is 15 residues. The V gene lost 5 bases and the J gene lost 2 bases, with 15 bases spanning the gap. The CDR3, as DNA: TGTGCCAGCAGTCAGAACGTAGGAGGCAACTATGGCTACACCTTC. Amino acids: CASSQNVGGNYGYTF.

The rearrangement joins TRBV7-9 to TRBJ2-1; 9 nucleotides align to TRBD2. Germline CDR1 is SEHNR and CDR2 is FQNEAQ (reference sequence). CDR3 length: 15 amino acids. The ends lost 2 bases at V and 7 bases at J; junction bases unmatched: 6. The CDR3 DNA reads as TGTGCCAGCAGCTTAATCAGCGGGAGGATTAATGAGCAGTTCTTC. The encoded protein is CASSLISGRINEQFF.

The chain is built from TRBV27 and TRBJ2-6; D is unclear. CDR1 is MNHEY and CDR2 is SMNVEV in the germline V gene (reference sequence). The CDR3 covers 12 residues. V was clipped by 4 bases and J by 5 bases, with 3 bases between them. In nucleotides, the CDR3 is TGTGCCAGCAGTTCAAGGGCCAACGTCCTGACTTTC. Its protein is CASSSRANVLTF.

This clone appeared once. The V and J genes are TRBV29-1 and TRBJ2-3; weak D call: TRBD2 (5 bases). The germline V and J ends were trimmed by 2 bases and 3 bases, with 12 bases remaining between them. CDR3 length: 14 amino acids. Germline values: CDR1 SQVTM, CDR2 ANQGSEA. The CDR3 is CSVESRRLTDTQYF. CDR3 DNA: TGCAGCGTTGAATCGAGGAGGCTTACAGATACGCAGTATTTT.